The 19 T cell receptor beta chains below were found in one sample sequenced in a study of Ad26.COV2.S vaccination and SARS-CoV-2 variants (dated by TCRdb to the early 2020s). The library was obtained by the immunoSEQ multiplex PCR assay. TCRdb stores this immuneACCESS table with in-frame sequences only. Part of the clones is absent; in the studies checked, under half of the shortfall reflects unresolved V genes, and no reason is known for the rest. The sample contains some 410,000 clones, 80% to 95% of them found a single time. The top ten constitute more than 1.5% of the sample. The label giving this sample's treatment or condition can be read as: 15 to 20 received Ad26.COV2.S at low or high dose, single or two shots; roughly five received placebo; per-sample allocation not given. For vaccine and placebo recipients, the sequenced repertoires came from samples collected on day 63 after the first injection.

Sample: peripheral blood, taken in a trial of Ad26.COV2.S vaccine versus placebo. These receptors came from a person aged 18-60 years who received the Ad26.COV2.S COVID-19 vaccine or a placebo.

V usage is TRBV27 and J usage is TRBJ1-2; D remains unclear. This CDR3 has 13 residues. The V end was cut by 8 bases, the J end by 9 bases, with 19 bases between. The germline CDR1 and CDR2 sequences are MNHEY and SMNVEV (reference sequence). The DNA of the CDR3 is TGTGCCAGCTATCACCGGGCCTTTGATCGCTACACCTTC. Translation gives CASYHRAFDRYTF.

This clone has only one observation. The CDR3 DNA follows: TGTGCCAGCAGCCGACAGGGGAATCCGACCTACGAGCAGTACTTC. It translates to CASSRQGNPTYEQYF. The gene calls are TRBV5-5 and TRBJ2-7; 8 positions match TRBD1. There are 15 residues in the CDR3. Per the germline V gene, CDR1 is SGHKS and CDR2 is YYEKEE (reference sequence). J was trimmed by 2 bases and V by 4 bases; bases with no gene match: 8.

V gene TRBV24-1 combines with J gene TRBJ2-5; D may match TRBD1 or TRBD2 (5 bases each). Germline CDR1 KGHDR, CDR2 SFDVKD. The V and J ends lost 6 bases and 2 bases respectively, with 15 bases between them. The CDR3 contains 15 residues. CDR3 loop: CATSPGKRGQETQYF. The DNA of the CDR3 is TGTGCCACCAGTCCCGGGAAGAGGGGACAAGAGACCCAGTACTTC.

V is TRBV6-2 or TRBV6-3 and J is TRBJ1-1; D is undetermined. The V end was cut by 6 bases, the J end by 1 base, with 9 bases between. The CDR3 has 13 residues. The germline gives CDR1 MNHEY, CDR2 SVGEGT. CDR3 region: CASSLYTNTEAFF. The CDR3 nucleotides read TGTGCCAGCAGCCTCTACACGAACACTGAAGCTTTCTTT.

The chain combines TRBV18 with TRBJ2-5, with TRBD2 as a possible D gene (6 bases). V shed 2 bases and J shed 1 base, with 14 bases lying between them. Germline V gives CDR1 KGHSH, CDR2 LQKENI. This CDR3 region has 16 residues. CDR3 bases: TGTGCCAGCTCACCAACTCTAGCGAAGCCCCAAGAGACCCAGTACTTC. Residues: CASSPTLAKPQETQYF.

The chain has TRBV15 and TRBJ2-7; D is perhaps TRBD2 (5 bases). This CDR3 has 15 amino acids. The ends were cut back, 1 base at V and 3 bases at J, with 13 bases in the middle. Germline V gives CDR1 LNHNV, CDR2 YYDKDF (reference sequence). CDR3 in amino acids: CATSRALLRGYEQYF. The CDR3 nucleotides read TGTGCCACCAGCAGAGCCCTACTCCGGGGCTACGAGCAGTACTTC. The whole variable domain, remainder taken from reference TRBV15 and TRBJ2-7, is DAMVIQNPRYQVTQFGKPVTLSCSQTLNHNVMYWYQQKSSQAPKLLFHYYDKDFNNEADTPDNFQSRRPNTSFCFLDIRSPGLGDTAMYLCATSRALLRGYEQYFGPGTRLTVT.

V is TRBV3-1 (or the pseudogene TRBV3-2) and J is TRBJ2-1; D is ambiguous. Per the germline V gene, CDR1 is LGHDT and CDR2 is YNNKEL (reference sequence). The ends were cut back, 1 base at V and 10 bases at J, with 11 bases in the middle. The CDR3 sequence is 13 residues long. The CDR3 spells CASSQVGAREQFF. CDR3 nucleotide sequence: TGTGCCAGCAGCCAAGTCGGTGCACGGGAGCAGTTCTTC.

The CDR3, as DNA: TGTGCCAGCAGCCAAGATGTGGGGACAGGGTGGCAGACCCAGTACTTC. This sequence encodes CASSQDVGTGWQTQYF. The chain links TRBV4-2 to TRBJ2-5; 9 nucleotides line up with TRBD1. The CDR3 has 16 amino acids. Germline V gives CDR1 LGHNA, CDR2 YNFKEQ. V shed 0 bases and J 6 bases; nucleotides not matched to a gene: 8.

This chain uses TRBV4-3 with TRBJ1-5, with D hard to call. V was trimmed by 0 bases and J by 4 bases, leaving 10 bases between them. The germline V gene encodes CDR1 LGHNA and CDR2 YSLEER. The length of the CDR3 is 15 residues. CDR3 residues: CASSQDKASNQPQHF. The CDR3 region has the DNA TGCGCCAGCAGCCAAGATAAGGCCTCGAATCAGCCCCAGCATTTT.

V and J are TRBV28 and TRBJ1-6, with 7 bases identical to TRBD1. In germline, CDR1 is MDHEN, CDR2 SYDVKM. This CDR3 comprises 14 residues. V was clipped by 5 bases and J by 7 bases; unmatched bases: 5. CDR3 region: CASSPRQGNSPLHF. In nucleotides, the CDR3 is TGTGCCAGCAGTCCCAGACAGGGAAATTCACCCCTCCACTTT.

The chain couples TRBV3-1 (or the pseudogene TRBV3-2) to TRBJ1-6; TRBD1 is a possible D gene (6 bases). Germline CDR1 reads LGHDT; CDR2 reads YNNKEL (reference sequence). The CDR3 sequence is 15 residues long. Trimming stripped 4 bases from V and 10 bases from J, with 17 bases between. CDR3 bases: TGTGCCAGCAGCCGGGAGGGCAGGGGCCGGTCACCCCTCCACTTT. As protein: CASSREGRGRSPLHF.

The chain employs TRBV27 and TRBJ2-3, with 7 bases that match TRBD1. CDR1 MNHEY and CDR2 SMNVEV come from the germline V gene (reference sequence). J lost 2 bases, V lost 6 bases, and 11 bases had no gene match. The CDR3 has 16 amino acids. CDR3 DNA sequence: TGTGCCAGCAGACACCAGACAGGGTGGTACACAGATACGCAGTATTTT. Translation gives CASRHQTGWYTDTQYF.

The chain links TRBV28 to TRBJ2-7, with D uncertain. The V end lost 1 base, the J end lost 3 bases, and 7 bases lay between the germline ends. Germline V lookup: CDR1 MDHEN, CDR2 SYDVKM. This CDR3 contains 13 residues. CDR3 nucleotide sequence: TGTGCCAGCAGTTTATCAGGAAACTACGAGCAGTACTTC. Its translation is CASSLSGNYEQYF.

V usage is TRBV5-8 and J usage is TRBJ1-2, with 10 bases that match TRBD1. Per the germline V gene, CDR1 is SGHTS and CDR2 is YDEGEE. The V gene end was trimmed by 0 bases and the J gene end by 4 bases; junction bases not matched to a gene: 9. The CDR3 is 17 residues long. In DNA, the CDR3 is TGTGCCAGCAGCTTGGGGGACAGGGGCCCCCGGGGCTATGGCTACACCTTC. This codes for CASSLGDRGPRGYGYTF.

The rearrangement uses TRBV15 and TRBJ2-7; no clear D gene. Trimming left V 0 bases short and J 5 bases short, with 11 bases between. CDR3 size: 14 residues. Germline V gene sequence: CDR1 LNHNV, CDR2 YYDKDF (reference sequence). Here the CDR3 reads CATSRDKIRDEQYF. CDR3 nucleotide sequence: TGTGCCACCAGCAGAGATAAGATTAGAGACGAGCAGTACTTC.

The table lists this clone with a few counts. This chain links TRBV12-5 with TRBJ2-7, with no clear D. Germline V CDR1 and CDR2: LGHNT, FRNRAP. V lost 2 bases, J lost 5 bases, and 4 bases lay in between. The CDR3 consists of 11 residues. The chain's CDR3 is CASGLTDEQYF. The CDR3 DNA follows: TGTGCTAGTGGTTTGACAGACGAGCAGTACTTC.

This clone was seen many times. V usage is TRBV6-2 or TRBV6-3 and J usage is TRBJ2-3; no clear D. Trimming took off 1 base at V and 6 bases at J, with 5 bases between the two ends. This CDR3 region has 12 residues. Germline V lookup: CDR1 MNHEY, CDR2 SVGEGT. DNA for the CDR3: TGTGCCAGCAGTTACTTGTCCGATACGCAGTATTTT. As protein: CASSYLSDTQYF.

This clone was counted a single time. The rearrangement joins TRBV4-3 to TRBJ2-2; D unclear. The V gene's germline CDR1 is LGHNA and CDR2 YSLEER. V shed 0 bases and J shed 1 base, with 9 bases lying between them. The CDR3 runs 16 residues. The CDR3, as DNA: TGCGCCAGCAGCCAAGATTCAGCTGTGAACACCGGGGAGCTGTTTTTT. This translates into CASSQDSAVNTGELFF.

The V call is TRBV11-2, the J call TRBJ2-7, with 9 bases fitting TRBD2. V dropped 3 bases and J dropped 3; count of bases not matched to a gene: 3. This CDR3 spans 14 amino acids. Germline V lookup: CDR1 SGHAT, CDR2 FQNNGV. The CDR3 coding sequence is TGTGCCAGCAGCTTCCTAGCGGGGTTCTACGAGCAGTACTTC. It specifies CASSFLAGFYEQYF.